The 18 T cell receptor beta chains listed next were all sequenced from one sample in a study of T cell clonotyping in hematopoietic cell transplantation. The repertoire was sequenced with immunoSEQ multiplex PCR; TCRdb's copy has only in-frame clones and lacks some. The table has more than 12,000 clones, around 94% seen once; the top ten hold roughly 4.5%. The input for sequencing was PBMCs, taken 30 days after allogeneic stem cell transplant. The receptors shown here come from a male patient between 60 and 69 years old who had an allogeneic stem cell transplant from an unrelated donor, so the T cells may come from the graft donor. Some clones in this sample may be carry-over from other donors' samples.

This sequence joins TRBV2 and TRBJ1-5; D is undetermined. The CDR3 spans 12 residues. V was pared by 7 bases and J by 1 base, with 5 bases between. The germline V gene encodes CDR1 SNHLY and CDR2 FYNNEI. The CDR3 bases are TGTGCCAGCAATTTGAGCAATCAGCCCCAGCATTTT. It yields the protein CASNLSNQPQHF.

This chain uses TRBV19 with TRBJ1-6; tentatively, D is TRBD1 (6 bases). The CDR3 loop spans 17 amino acids. Germline assignment: CDR1 LNHDA and CDR2 SQIVND (reference sequence). The germline V and J ends were trimmed by 3 bases and 5 bases, with 17 bases remaining between them. CDR3: CASSIFLTGTHNSPLHF. In DNA form, the CDR3 reads TGTGCCAGTAGTATTTTCTTAACCGGGACACATAATTCACCCCTCCACTTT.

The chain has TRBV7-2 and TRBJ1-1; the D gene is possibly TRBD1 (6 bases). CDR3 length: 14 residues. V shed 10 bases and J shed 0 bases, with 15 bases lying between them. The germline V gene has CDR1 SGHTA and CDR2 FQGNSA. CDR3 in amino acids: CATSGGPMNTEAFF. The CDR3 nucleotides read TGTGCCACATCGGGGGGCCCTATGAACACTGAAGCTTTCTTT.

J is TRBJ2-2 and V is TRBV25-1; 9 bases align to TRBD1. This CDR3 has 16 residues. J lost 5 bases, V lost 3 bases, and 7 bases had no gene match. Germline V gene sequence: CDR1 MGHDK, CDR2 SYGVNS. This CDR3 reads CASSDHTGGWTGELFF. In DNA form, the CDR3 reads TGTGCCAGCAGTGATCATACAGGGGGCTGGACCGGGGAGCTGTTTTTT.

The V gene is TRBV19, the J gene TRBJ2-2; D call uncertain. Between the trimmed V and J ends, which lost 3 bases and 4 bases, there was a span of 6 bases. Germline V CDR1 and CDR2: LNHDA, SQIVND (reference sequence). The CDR3 runs to 13 residues. The CDR3 spells CASSMRTTGELFF. The CDR3 DNA sequence: TGTGCCAGTAGTATGAGGACCACCGGGGAGCTGTTTTTT. Looking up the rest from reference TRBV19 and TRBJ2-2 gives the full variable domain: DGGITQSPKYLFRKEGQNVTLSCEQNLNHDAMYWYRQDPGQGLRLIYYSQIVNDFQKGDIAEGYSVSREKKESFPLTVTSAQKNPTAFYLCASSMRTTGELFFGEGSRLTVL.

This clone was seen a few times. V is TRBV7-9 and J is TRBJ1-2; D not certain. V was trimmed by 3 bases and J by 4 bases, leaving 9 bases between them. The germline V gene has CDR1 SEHNR and CDR2 FQNEAQ (reference sequence). CDR3 size: 13 residues. The CDR3 DNA follows: TGTGCCAGCAGCTTTCCGCCGGGCTATGGCTACACCTTC. Translated, it gives CASSFPPGYGYTF.

V and J are TRBV7-2 and TRBJ2-7; TRBD2 aligns across 7 bases. The length of the CDR3 is 19 residues. Germline assignment: CDR1 SGHTA and CDR2 FQGNSA. J was trimmed by 3 bases and V by 5 bases; bases with no gene match: 22. The CDR3 is CASSPSIPAGEFRRYEQYF. CDR3 nucleotide sequence: TGTGCCAGCAGCCCCTCGATTCCGGCGGGGGAGTTTCGGCGCTACGAGCAGTACTTC.

The chain joins TRBV4-1 to TRBJ1-6, with D perhaps TRBD1 (6 bases). The CDR3 extends over 15 amino acids. Germline lookup yields CDR1 MGHRA and CDR2 YSYEKL. The V and J ends lost 1 base and 10 bases respectively, with 14 bases between them. The CDR3 region is CASSQVLGQGSPLHF. The CDR3 bases are TGCGCCAGCAGCCAAGTATTGGGACAAGGATCACCCCTCCACTTT.

The chain joins TRBV6-5 to TRBJ2-2, with TRBD1 identical over 7 bases. Germline V gives CDR1 MNHEY, CDR2 SVGAGI. V gave up 6 bases and J gave up 4 bases; unmatched junction bases: 5. The CDR3 extends over 14 amino acids. The CDR3 sequence is CASRGGFATGELFF. The DNA of the CDR3 is TGTGCCAGCAGAGGGGGCTTCGCCACCGGGGAGCTGTTTTTT.

The chain uses TRBV5-1 and TRBJ1-2; TRBD1 might be the D (6 bases). The CDR3 length is 15 residues. Germline loops: CDR1 SGHRS, CDR2 YFSETQ. Trimming removed 4 bases at V and 0 bases at J, with 13 bases between. CDR3 sequence: CASSPTTGSNYGYTF. For the CDR3, the DNA is TGCGCCAGCAGCCCGACGACAGGATCTAACTATGGCTACACCTTC.

The V and J genes are TRBV6-5 and TRBJ2-1; D possibly corresponds to TRBD1 (5 bases). Trimming shortened V by 5 bases and J by 4 bases, and 12 bases separated the two germline ends. The length of the CDR3 is 14 residues. The germline gives CDR1 MNHEY, CDR2 SVGAGI. This chain's CDR3 is CASSAGLTYNEQFF. CDR3 DNA sequence: TGTGCCAGCAGTGCAGGGTTAACGTACAATGAGCAGTTCTTC.

This clone occurred once. The CDR3 loop reads CASSDRVNQPQHF. The CDR3 coding sequence is TGTGCCAGTAGTGACAGGGTCAATCAGCCCCAGCATTTT. The chain recombines TRBV19 with TRBJ1-5, with 7 bases that match TRBD1. J was trimmed by 3 bases and V by 5 bases; bases with no gene match: 1. The CDR3 runs to 13 residues. Germline CDR1 LNHDA, CDR2 SQIVND (reference sequence).

The chain combines TRBV4-3 with TRBJ2-2; unclear D gene. Trimming shortened V by 0 bases and J by 0 bases, and 8 bases separated the two germline ends. Germline CDR1 reads LGHNA; CDR2 reads YSLEER. The CDR3 totals 16 residues. The CDR3, as DNA: TGCGCCAGCAGCCAAGATTATGCGGCGAACACCGGGGAGCTGTTTTTT. Protein: CASSQDYAANTGELFF.

This clone was observed once. J is TRBJ2-3 and V is TRBV10-3, with TRBD2 matching over 10 bases. The CDR3 has 13 residues. Trimming cost V 10 bases and J 3 bases; bases outside gene matches: 4. Germline lookup yields CDR1 ENHRY and CDR2 SYGVKD. For the CDR3, the DNA is TGTGCCACCAAGCGGGGGGGAACAGATACGCAGTATTTT. It specifies CATKRGGTDTQYF.

DNA for the CDR3: TGTGCCAGCAGTTCCTATCAACATAGCAATCAGCCCCAGCATTTT. Amino acids: CASSSYQHSNQPQHF. This chain joins TRBV27 and TRBJ1-5; D is ambiguous. V lost 4 bases and J 0 bases, leaving 10 bases between the germline ends. The CDR3 sequence is 15 residues long. Germline CDR1 and CDR2: MNHEY and SMNVEV (reference sequence).

This clone was detected a few times. The chain is built from TRBV25-1 and TRBJ1-1; tentative D call: TRBD1 (5 bases). Germline loops: CDR1 MGHDK, CDR2 SYGVNS. The CDR3 has 15 residues. V was cut by 5 bases and J by 8 bases, with 21 bases left in between. The CDR3 DNA follows: TGTGCCAGCAGTCCGCACGGGACGGGGAGTACCGAAGCTTTCTTT. Its protein product is CASSPHGTGSTEAFF.

The chain employs TRBV5-4 and TRBJ2-6; either TRBD1 or TRBD2 may fit D (5 bases each). The CDR3 runs to 16 residues. Per the germline V gene, CDR1 is SGHNT and CDR2 is YYREEE (reference sequence). V lost 4 bases and J 2 bases, leaving 13 bases between the germline ends. CDR3 loop: CASSRDPGPGANVLTF. In DNA form, the CDR3 reads TGTGCCAGCAGCAGGGACCCGGGGCCTGGGGCCAACGTCCTGACTTTC.

This clone was seen a single time. This rearrangement joins TRBV6-5 to TRBJ2-3, with a weak D call TRBD2 (5 bases). The CDR3 consists of 15 residues. In germline, CDR1 is MNHEY, CDR2 SVGAGI. V lost 0 bases and J lost 3, with 10 bases in between. CDR3 nucleotides: TGTGCCAGCAGTTACTCGACCGGGGATACAGATACGCAGTATTTT. Protein product: CASSYSTGDTDTQYF.